There are a few counts of the clone carrying this TCR beta chain. The data are from a study of T-cell reconstitution after alpha-beta-depleted transplantation in children. Unique molecular identifiers were used to barcode this TCRbeta library. Each CDR3 protein gets one entry after TCRdb re-called the PCR reads with MiXCR. The data contain hundreds of thousands of distinct CDR3 sequences, 10% to 15% of them seen just once; the ten biggest clones take up over 2%. The J segment lost 0 bases and the V segment lost 5 bases, leaving 2 bases of the junction unmatched. The CDR3 length is 15 residues. Germline loops: CDR1 DFQATT, CDR2 SNEGSKA (reference sequence).

Material: PBMCs, mostly from graft donor cells, obtained 360 days after TCRalphabeta/CD19-depleted stem cell transplant. The rearrangement links TRBV20-1 to TRBJ2-3; 13 bases fit TRBD2. The clonotype originates from a male patient aged 10-17 years who had a stem cell transplant for acute myeloid leukemia, so the T cells may come from the graft donor. In DNA, the CDR3 is TGCAGTGCTCGACTAGCGGGAGGTAGCACAGATACGCAGTATTTT. Protein: CSARLAGGSTDTQYF.